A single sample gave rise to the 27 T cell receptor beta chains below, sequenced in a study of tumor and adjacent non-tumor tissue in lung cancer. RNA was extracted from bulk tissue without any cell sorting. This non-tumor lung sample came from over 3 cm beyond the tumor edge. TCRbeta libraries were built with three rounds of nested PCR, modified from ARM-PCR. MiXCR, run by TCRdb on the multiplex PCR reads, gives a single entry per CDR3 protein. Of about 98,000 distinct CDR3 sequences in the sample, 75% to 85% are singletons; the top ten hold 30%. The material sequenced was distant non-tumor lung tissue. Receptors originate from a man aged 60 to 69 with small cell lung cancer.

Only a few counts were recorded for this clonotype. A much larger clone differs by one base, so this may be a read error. CDR3: CASRLDSTDTQYF. In DNA form, the CDR3 reads TGTGCCAGCAGGCTCGATAGCACAGATACGCAGTATTTT. The genes are TRBV6-5 and TRBJ2-3; D call uncertain. Germline V lookup: CDR1 MNHEY, CDR2 SVGAGI. This CDR3 is 13 amino acids long. Between the trimmed V and J ends, which lost 6 bases and 0 bases, there was a span of 7 bases.

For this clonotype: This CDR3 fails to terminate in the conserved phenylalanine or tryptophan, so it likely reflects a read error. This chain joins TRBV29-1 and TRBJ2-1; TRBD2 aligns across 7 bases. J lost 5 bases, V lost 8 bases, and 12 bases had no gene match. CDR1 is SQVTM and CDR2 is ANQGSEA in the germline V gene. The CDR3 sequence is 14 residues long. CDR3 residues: CSLVGRERNNEQFL. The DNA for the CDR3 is TGCAGCCTTGTCGGGCGGGAGAGGAACAATGAGCAGTTCTTA.

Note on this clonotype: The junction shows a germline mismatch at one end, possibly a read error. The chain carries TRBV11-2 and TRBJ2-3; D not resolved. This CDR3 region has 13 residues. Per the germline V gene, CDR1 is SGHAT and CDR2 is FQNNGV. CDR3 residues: CASSFTGTDTQCF. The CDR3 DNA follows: TGTGCCAGCAGTTTCACTGGCACAGATACGCAGTGTTTT.

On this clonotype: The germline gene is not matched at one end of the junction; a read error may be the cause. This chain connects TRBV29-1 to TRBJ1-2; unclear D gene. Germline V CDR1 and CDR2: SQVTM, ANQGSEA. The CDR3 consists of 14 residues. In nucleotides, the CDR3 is TGCAGGGTTGAAGAAGAAGAGGTCATCTATGGCTACACCTTC. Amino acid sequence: CRVEEEEVIYGYTF.

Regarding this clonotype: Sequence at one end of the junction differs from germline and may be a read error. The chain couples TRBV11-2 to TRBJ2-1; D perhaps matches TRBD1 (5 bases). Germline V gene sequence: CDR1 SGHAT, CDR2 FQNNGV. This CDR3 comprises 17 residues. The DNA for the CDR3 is TGCTCCAGCAGCTCAGTGACAGCCCAGAGCTCCTACAATGAGCAGTTCTTC. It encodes CSSSSVTAQSSYNEQFF.

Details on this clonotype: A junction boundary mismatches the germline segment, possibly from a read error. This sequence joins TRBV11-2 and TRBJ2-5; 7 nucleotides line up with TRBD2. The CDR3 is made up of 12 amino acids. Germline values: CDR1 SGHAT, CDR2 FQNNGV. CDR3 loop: CASSSPRGEGYF. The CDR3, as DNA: TGTGCAAGCAGCTCCCCGAGAGGGGAGGGCTACTTC.

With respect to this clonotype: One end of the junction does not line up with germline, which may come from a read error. CDR3 bases: TGTGCCGGCAGTTACTCTGGGGGAGTGGATAATGAGCGGTTCTTC. This gives the protein CAGSYSGGVDNERFF. This chain connects TRBV6-5 to TRBJ2-1; the D gene could be TRBD1 or TRBD2 (5 bases each). This CDR3 comprises 15 residues. Germline V gives CDR1 MNHEY, CDR2 SVGAGI.

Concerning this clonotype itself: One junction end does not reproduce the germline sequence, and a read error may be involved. DNA for the CDR3: TGTACCAGCAGCCAAGGACGAACGGGAGTGTACGAGCGGTACTTC. This codes for CTSSQGRTGVYERYF. The chain combines TRBV4-2 with TRBJ2-7; D possibly corresponds to TRBD2 (6 bases). Germline lookup yields CDR1 LGHNA and CDR2 YNFKEQ. The CDR3 totals 15 residues.

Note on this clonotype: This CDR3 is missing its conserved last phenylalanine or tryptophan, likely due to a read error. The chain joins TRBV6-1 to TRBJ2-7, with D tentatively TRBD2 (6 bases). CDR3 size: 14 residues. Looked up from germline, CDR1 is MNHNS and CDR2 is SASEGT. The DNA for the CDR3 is TGTGCCAGCAGACGAGGGACTGGGACCTACGATCAGTACATC. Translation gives CASRRGTGTYDQYI.

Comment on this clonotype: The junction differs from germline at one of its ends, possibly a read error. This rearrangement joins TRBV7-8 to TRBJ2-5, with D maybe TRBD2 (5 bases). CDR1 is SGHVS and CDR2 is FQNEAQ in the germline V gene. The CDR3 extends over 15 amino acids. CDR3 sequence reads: CASRSGILIQETQCF. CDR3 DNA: TGTGCCAGCAGGTCCGGGATTCTAATCCAAGAGACCCAGTGCTTC. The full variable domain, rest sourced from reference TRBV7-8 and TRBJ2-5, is GAGVSQSPRYKVAKRGQDVALRCDPISGHVSLFWYQQALGQGPEFLTYFQNEAQLDKSGLPSDRFFAERPEGSVSTLKIQRTQQEDSAVYLCASRSGILIQETQCFGPGTRLLVL.

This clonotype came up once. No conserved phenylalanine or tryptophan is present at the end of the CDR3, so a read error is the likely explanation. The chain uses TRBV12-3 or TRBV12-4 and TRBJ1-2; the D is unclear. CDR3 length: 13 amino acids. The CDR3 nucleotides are TGTACCAGCAGCTCATTCGGTAACTATGGCTACACCTTA. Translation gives CTSSSFGNYGYTL.

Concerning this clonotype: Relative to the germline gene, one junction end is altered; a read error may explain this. The CDR3 sequence is CAGSRGRPFTDAQYF. As DNA, the CDR3 is TGTGCCGGCAGTCGGGGCCGGCCCTTCACAGATGCGCAGTATTTT. The V call is TRBV6-6, the J call TRBJ2-3, with D perhaps TRBD1 or TRBD2 (5 bases each). The CDR3 extends over 15 amino acids. Germline loops: CDR1 MNHNY, CDR2 SVGAGI (reference sequence).

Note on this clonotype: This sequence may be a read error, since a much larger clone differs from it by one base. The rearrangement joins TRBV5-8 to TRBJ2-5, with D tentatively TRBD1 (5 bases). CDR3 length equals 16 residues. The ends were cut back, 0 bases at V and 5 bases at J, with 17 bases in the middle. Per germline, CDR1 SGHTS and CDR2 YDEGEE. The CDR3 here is CASSLVTAWGWETQYF. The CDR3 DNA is TGTGCCAGCAGCTTGGTTACGGCCTGGGGCTGGGAGACCCAGTACTTC.

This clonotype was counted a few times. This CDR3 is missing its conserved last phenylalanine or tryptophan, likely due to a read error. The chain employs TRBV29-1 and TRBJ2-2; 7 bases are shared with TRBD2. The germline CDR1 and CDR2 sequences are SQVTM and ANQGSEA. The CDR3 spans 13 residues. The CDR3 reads CSVWDYQTGELFS. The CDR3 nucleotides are TGTAGCGTTTGGGACTATCAGACCGGGGAGCTGTTTTCT.

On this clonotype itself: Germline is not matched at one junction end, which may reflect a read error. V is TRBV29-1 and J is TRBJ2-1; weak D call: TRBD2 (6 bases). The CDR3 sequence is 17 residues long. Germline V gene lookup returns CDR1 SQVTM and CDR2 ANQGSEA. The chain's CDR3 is CTVEQVQWLAWGNEQFF. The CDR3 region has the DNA TGCACCGTTGAACAGGTGCAGTGGCTAGCGTGGGGGAATGAGCAGTTCTTC.

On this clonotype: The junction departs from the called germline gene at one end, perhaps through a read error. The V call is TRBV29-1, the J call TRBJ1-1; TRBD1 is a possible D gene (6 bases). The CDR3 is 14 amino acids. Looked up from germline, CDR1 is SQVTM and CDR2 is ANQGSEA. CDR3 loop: CGVHHGGEGTEAFF. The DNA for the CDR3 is TGCGGCGTCCACCACGGGGGCGAGGGGACTGAAGCTTTCTTT.

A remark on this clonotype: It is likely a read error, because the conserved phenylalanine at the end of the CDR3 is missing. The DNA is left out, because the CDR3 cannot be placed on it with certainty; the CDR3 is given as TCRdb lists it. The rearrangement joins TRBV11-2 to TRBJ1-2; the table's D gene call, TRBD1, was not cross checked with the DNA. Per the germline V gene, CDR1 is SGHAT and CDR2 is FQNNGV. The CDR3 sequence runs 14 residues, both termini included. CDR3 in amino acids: CVSSLEGQGVGYTI.

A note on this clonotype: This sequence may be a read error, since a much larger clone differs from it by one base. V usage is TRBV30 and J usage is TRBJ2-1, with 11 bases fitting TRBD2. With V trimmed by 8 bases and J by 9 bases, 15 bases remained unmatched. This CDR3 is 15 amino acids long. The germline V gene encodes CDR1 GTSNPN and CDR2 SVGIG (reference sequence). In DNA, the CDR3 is TGTGCCGCGACTTTTACTAGCGGGAGTAGCGGTGAGCAGTTCTTC. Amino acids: CAATFTSGSSGEQFF.

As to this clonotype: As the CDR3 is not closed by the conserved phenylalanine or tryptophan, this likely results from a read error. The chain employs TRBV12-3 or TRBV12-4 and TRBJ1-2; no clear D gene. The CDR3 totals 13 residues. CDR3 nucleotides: TGTGCCAGCAGTCTAAATCAGGAATATGACTACACCTCC. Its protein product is CASSLNQEYDYTS.

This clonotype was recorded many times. Written as DNA, the CDR3 is TGTGCCAGCAGTGAAGCCACTAGCGGGTTAGGAGAGACCCAGTACTTC. It specifies CASSEATSGLGETQYF. The chain has TRBV6-1 and TRBJ2-5; 9 bases match TRBD2. CDR3 length: 16 amino acids. Germline CDR1 and CDR2: MNHNS and SASEGT. With 0 bases clipped from V and 4 bases from J, the junction kept 6 bases outside the gene matches.

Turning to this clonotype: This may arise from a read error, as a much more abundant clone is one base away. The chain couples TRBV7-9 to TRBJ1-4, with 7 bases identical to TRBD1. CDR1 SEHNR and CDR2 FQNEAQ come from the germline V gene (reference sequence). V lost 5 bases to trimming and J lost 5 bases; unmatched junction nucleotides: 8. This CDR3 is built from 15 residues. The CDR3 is CASSPDRALNEKLFF. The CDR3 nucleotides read TGTGCCAGCAGCCCCGACAGGGCCCTAAATGAAAAACTGTTTTTT. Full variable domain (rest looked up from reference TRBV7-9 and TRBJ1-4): DTGVSQNPRHKITKRGQNVTFRCDPISEHNRLYWYRQTLGQGPEFLTYFQNEAQLEKSRLLSDRFSAERPKGSFSTLEIQRTEQGDSAMYLCASSPDRALNEKLFFGSGTQLSVL.

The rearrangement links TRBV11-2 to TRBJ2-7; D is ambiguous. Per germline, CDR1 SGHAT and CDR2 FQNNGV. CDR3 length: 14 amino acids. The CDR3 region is CVSIPDLTSYGQYV. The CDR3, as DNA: TGTGTCAGCATCCCCGACTTGACCTCCTACGGGCAGTACGTC.

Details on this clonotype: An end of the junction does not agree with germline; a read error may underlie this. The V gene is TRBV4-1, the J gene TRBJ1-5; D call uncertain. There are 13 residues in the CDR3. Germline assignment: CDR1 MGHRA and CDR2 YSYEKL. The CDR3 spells CASSRVMSQPQHF. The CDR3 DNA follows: TGCGCCAGTAGCCGGGTGATGTCTCAGCCCCAGCATTTT.

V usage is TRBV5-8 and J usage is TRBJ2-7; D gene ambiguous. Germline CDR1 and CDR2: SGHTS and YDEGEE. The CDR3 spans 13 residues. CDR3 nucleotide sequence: TGTGCTGGCTGCTTGGATTCTGTAGGCGAGCAGTACGTC. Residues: CAGCLDSVGEQYV.

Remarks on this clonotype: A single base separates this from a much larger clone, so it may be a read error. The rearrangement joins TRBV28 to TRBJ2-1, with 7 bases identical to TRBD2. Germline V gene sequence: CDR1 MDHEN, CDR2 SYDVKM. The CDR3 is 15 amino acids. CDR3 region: CASRTGSGAYYEQFF. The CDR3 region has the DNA TGTGCCAGCAGAACGGGCAGCGGGGCCTACTATGAGCAGTTCTTC.

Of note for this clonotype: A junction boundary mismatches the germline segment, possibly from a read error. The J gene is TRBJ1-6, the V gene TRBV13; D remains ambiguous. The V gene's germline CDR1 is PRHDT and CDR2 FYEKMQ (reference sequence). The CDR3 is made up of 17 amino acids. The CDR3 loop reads CASNQNDGNSCNSPLHF. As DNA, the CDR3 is TGTGCCAGCAACCAAAACGACGGAAACTCCTGTAATTCACCCCTCCACTTT.

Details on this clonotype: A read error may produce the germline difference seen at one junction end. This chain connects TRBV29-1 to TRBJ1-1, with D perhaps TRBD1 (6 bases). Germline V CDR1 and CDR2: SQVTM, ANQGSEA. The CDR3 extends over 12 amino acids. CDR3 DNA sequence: TGCAGCTTCGGTAACAGGGTTACTGAAGCATTCTTT. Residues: CSFGNRVTEAFF.